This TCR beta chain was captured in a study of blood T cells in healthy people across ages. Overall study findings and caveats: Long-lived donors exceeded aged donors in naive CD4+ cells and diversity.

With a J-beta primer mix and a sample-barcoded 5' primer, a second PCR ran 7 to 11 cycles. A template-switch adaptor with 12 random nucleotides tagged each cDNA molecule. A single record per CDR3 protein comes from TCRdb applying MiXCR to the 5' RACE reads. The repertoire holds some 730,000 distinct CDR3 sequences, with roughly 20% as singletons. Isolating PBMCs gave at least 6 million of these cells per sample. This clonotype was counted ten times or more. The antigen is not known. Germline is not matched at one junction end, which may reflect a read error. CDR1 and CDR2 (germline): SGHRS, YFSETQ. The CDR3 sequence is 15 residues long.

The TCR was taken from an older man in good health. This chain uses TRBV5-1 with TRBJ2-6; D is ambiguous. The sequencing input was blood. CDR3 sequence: CASSLGGSGANVLTF. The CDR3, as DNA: TGTGCCAGCAGCTTGGGCGGATCTGGGGCCAACGTCCTGACTTTC. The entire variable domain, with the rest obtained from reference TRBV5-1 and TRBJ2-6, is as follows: KAGVTQTPRYLIKTRGQQVTLSCSPISGHRSVSWYQQTPGQGLQFLFEYFSETQRNKGNFPGRFSGRQFSNSRSEMNVSTLELGDSALYLCASSLGGSGANVLTFGAGSRLTVL.